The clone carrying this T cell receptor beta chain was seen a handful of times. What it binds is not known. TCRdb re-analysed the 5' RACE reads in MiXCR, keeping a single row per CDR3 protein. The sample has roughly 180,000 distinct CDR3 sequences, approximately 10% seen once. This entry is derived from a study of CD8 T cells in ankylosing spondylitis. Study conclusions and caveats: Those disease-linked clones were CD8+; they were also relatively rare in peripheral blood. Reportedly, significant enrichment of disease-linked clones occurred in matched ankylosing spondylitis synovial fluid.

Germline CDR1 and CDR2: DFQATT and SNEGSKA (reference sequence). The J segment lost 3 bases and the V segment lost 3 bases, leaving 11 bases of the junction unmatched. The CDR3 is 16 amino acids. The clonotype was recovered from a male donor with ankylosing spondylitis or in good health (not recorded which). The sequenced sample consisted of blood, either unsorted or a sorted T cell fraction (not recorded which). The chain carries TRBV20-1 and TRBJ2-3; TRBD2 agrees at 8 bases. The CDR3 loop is CSARPTGLAGTDTQYF. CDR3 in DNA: TGCAGTGCTAGGCCCACCGGACTAGCAGGGACAGATACGCAGTATTTT.